Given below is one T cell receptor beta chain in context. These data originate in a study of blood T cell repertoires in COVID-19. Study-level information: Researchers got acute and convalescent COVID-19 samples from the United States, Italy and Spain. In each case, the material was cDNA or gDNA derived from T cells, B-cell-depleted T cells, or PBMCs.

Original processing methods: Amplification with reference gene primers provided the estimates of nucleated cell counts. Sequencing used immunoSEQ multiplex PCR; TCRdb keeps in-frame clones, though not all of them. V and J calls and clone size come straight from that table; D and trimming were deduced from the DNA. The sample holds 90,000 to 100,000 clones, less than 95% seen once. V shed 2 bases and J shed 8 bases, with 6 bases lying between them. The germline V gene has CDR1 SEHNR and CDR2 FQNEAQ (reference sequence). This CDR3 has 11 residues. Sequencing was carried out using peripheral blood. V gene TRBV7-9 combines with J gene TRBJ1-2; the D gene is possibly TRBD1 (6 bases). This receptor was identified in a man over 45 with acute or convalescent COVID-19. The CDR3 spells CASSLQGGYTF. CDR3 nucleotides: TGTGCCAGCAGCTTACAGGGGGGCTACACCTTC. The full variable domain, rest sourced from reference TRBV7-9 and TRBJ1-2, is DTGVSQNPRHKITKRGQNVTFRCDPISEHNRLYWYRQTLGQGPEFLTYFQNEAQLEKSRLLSDRFSAERPKGSFSTLEIQRTEQGDSAMYLCASSLQGGYTFGSGTRLTVV.